Given below is one T cell receptor (beta chain) in context. This entry is derived from a study of regulatory T cells in long-lasting Graves disease. V was cut by 6 bases and J by 4 bases, with 10 bases left in between. This CDR3 has 13 residues. Time point noted: persistent/refractory GD, antithyroid drugs over 5 years with positive TRAb. From RNA extracted from PBMCs, the TCR library was made. Both iRepertoire HTBI primers and Arm-PCR of CDR3 regions were used to build the TCR beta libraries. TCRdb itself ran the multiplex PCR reads through MiXCR, one entry per CDR3 protein. The repertoire holds roughly 500,000 distinct CDR3 sequences, with less than 25% as singletons.

This clonotype was sampled from a female donor with Graves disease. The J gene is TRBJ2-1, the V gene TRBV12-3 or TRBV12-4; D is uncertain. The input for sequencing was peripheral blood mononuclear cells (PBMCs), taken when the disease was refractory, from a patient treated with antithyroid drugs. For the CDR3, the DNA is TGTGCCAGCAGCCCGCCAGCTTACAATGAGCAGTTCTTC. Its protein is CASSPPAYNEQFF.